This T cell receptor (beta chain) came from a study of identical twins listed by TCRdb under 2016. In the study overall: To test whether fetal clonotypes persist, the study used deep sequencing on TCR alpha and beta repertoires from monozygotic twins, unrelated adults of various ages, and cord blood. Replicate twin experiments were performed at different times using different library preparation protocols to rule out contamination.

All donors were healthy Caucasians. The twin cohort comprised three pairs of female monozygotic twins, all aged roughly 18 to 30 years. Positive isolation kits from Invitrogen were used to isolate CD4+ and CD8+ T cell populations. Trimming accounts for 6 bases at V and 4 bases at J, while the number of junction bases matched to no gene is 5. The germline V gene sets CDR1 to SGHRS and CDR2 to YFSETQ. The CDR3 measures 14 amino acids from cysteine to phenylalanine. Only CDR3 DNA remains: 42 bases, in frame from the first base. Results the study describes overall, beyond this receptor: Abundant cord blood beta clonotypes had fewer insertions, young adult naive repertoires showed a similar but weaker trend, and memory repertoires showed no such trend. Conclusions relied on cross-sectional statistical analysis, since the same donors could not be followed over many years. The excess sharing between twins in beta out-of-frame sequences was weaker because fewer shared sequences reduced the signal-to-noise ratio. In monozygotic twins, recombination models systematically underestimated out-of-frame TCR alpha sharing, but the models matched the sharing seen between unrelated individuals. Zero-insertion analyses could be partly confounded by invariant T cells such as MAIT and iNKT, though diverse VJ usage argued against such confounding for most clonotypes. Compared with coincidental sharing between unrelated individuals, an excess of low generation-probability sequences was observed among out-of-frame TCR alpha sequences shared between twins.

The library was prepared using 5' RACE. Sequencing used an Illumina HiSeq 2000. A universal primer binding site was added through template switching, and the final cDNA carried a unique molecular identifier so that TCR cDNA molecules could be counted accurately. Specific primers in the conserved constant-segment region were used to synthesize first-strand cDNA for the TCR alpha and beta chains. To control for contamination, each cDNA library was double barcoded with a SMART-Mk sample barcode plus Illumina barcodes. TruSeq adapter sequences along with Illumina sample barcodes were introduced in two successive PCR steps. Sequencing of the TCR alpha and beta cDNA libraries was done on the Illumina HiSeq platform using custom primers. Under the source paper's analysis protocol: MiGEC was used to process raw reads and extract unique molecular identifiers, and MiXCR was used to find CDR3 positions. Recombination models were inferred per individual with the repgenHMM and IGoR tools using an EM algorithm. The tcR package in R was used for shared clonotype analysis, with sharing normalized by the product of cloneset sizes. Out-of-frame nonproductive sequences were analyzed to study raw recombination free of thymic and clonal selection effects. TCRdb cleaned the public reads at Q25 with fastp, built clones with MiXCR and kept in-frame beta chains. Every distinct CDR3 protein forms one entry, paired with its most common genes and DNA. The V and J calls and clone size come from TCRdb's table, not from the authors' own analysis. The sample includes roughly 470,000 distinct CDR3 sequences, with roughly an eighth observed a single time. Jointly, the top ten make up more than 0.8% of the sample.

Remarks on this clonotype: Its recognized antigen is unknown. Qualities for individual bases were not recorded, and no much larger clone is one base off.

These sequences were also reported in another study, on yellow fever vaccine responses in identical twins. The second study also describes: The authors reported that the T cell response to vaccination in identical twins appeared partly convergent and partly personalized. Focusing on identical twins, the study followed the T cell clones that responded to the vaccine, and did so with precision.

The chain is encoded by TRBV5-1 joined to TRBJ2-2, with 8 junctional bases fitting TRBD2. This TCR was sampled from a young woman in good health. Sequencing was carried out using CD4+ T cells sorted from blood. In nucleotides, the sequence is TGCGCCAGCAAGTTGCGGGAGGCCACCGGGGAGCTGTTTTTT. This codes for CASKLREATGELFF.